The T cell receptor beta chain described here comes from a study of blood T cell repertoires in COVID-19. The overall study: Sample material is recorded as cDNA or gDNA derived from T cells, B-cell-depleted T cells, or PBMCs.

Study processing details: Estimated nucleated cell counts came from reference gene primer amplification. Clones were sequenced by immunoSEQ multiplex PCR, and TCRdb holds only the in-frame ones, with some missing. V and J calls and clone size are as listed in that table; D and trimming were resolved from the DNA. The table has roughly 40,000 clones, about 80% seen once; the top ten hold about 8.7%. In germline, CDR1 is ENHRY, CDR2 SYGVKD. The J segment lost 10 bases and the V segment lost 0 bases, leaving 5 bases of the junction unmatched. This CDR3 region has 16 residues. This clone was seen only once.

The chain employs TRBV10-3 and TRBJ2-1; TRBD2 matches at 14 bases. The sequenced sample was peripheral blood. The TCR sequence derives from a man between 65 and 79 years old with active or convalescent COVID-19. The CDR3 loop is CAISESGTSGGREQFF. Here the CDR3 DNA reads TGTGCCATCAGTGAGTCGGGGACTAGCGGGGGAAGGGAGCAGTTCTTC.